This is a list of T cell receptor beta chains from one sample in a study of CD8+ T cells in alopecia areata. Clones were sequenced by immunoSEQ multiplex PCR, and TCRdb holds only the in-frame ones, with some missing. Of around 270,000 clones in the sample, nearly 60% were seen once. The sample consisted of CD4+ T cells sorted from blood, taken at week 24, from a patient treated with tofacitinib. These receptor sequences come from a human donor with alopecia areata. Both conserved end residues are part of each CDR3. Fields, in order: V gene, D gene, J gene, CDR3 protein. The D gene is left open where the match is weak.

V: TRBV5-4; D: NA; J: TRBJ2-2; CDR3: CASSLASGRRANTGELFF
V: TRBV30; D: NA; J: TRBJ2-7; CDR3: CAWSGGFSYEQYF
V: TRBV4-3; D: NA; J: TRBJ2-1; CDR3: CASSQRNRATAREQFF
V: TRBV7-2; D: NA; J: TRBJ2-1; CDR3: CASSQGVGTYNEQFF
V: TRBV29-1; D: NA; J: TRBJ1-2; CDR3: CSTLRRETYGYTF
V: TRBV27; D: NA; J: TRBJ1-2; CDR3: CASGDRRRGYTF
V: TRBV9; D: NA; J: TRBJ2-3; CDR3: CASSASADTQYF
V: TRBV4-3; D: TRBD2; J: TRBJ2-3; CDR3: CASSQISGGAQDTQYF
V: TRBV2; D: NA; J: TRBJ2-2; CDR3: CASSGAAGQNTGELFF
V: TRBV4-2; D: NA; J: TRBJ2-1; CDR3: CASSQLAGPYNEQFF
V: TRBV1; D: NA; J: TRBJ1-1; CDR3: CTSSQVRGSTEAFF
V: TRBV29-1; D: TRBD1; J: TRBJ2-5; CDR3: CSADRGLPETQYF
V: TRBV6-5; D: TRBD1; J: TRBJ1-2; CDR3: CASSRTGVGYTF
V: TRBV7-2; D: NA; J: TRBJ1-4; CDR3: CASSLDRSNEKLFF
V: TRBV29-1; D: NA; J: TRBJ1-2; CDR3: CSVDPGLRGYTF
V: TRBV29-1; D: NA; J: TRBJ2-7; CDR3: CSAQRLLTYEQYF
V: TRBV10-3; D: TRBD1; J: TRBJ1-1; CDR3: CAMTPDRGIVTAFF
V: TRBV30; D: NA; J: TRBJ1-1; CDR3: CAWDMWSTEAFF
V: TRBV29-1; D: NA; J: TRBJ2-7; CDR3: CSVERRAVRGQYF
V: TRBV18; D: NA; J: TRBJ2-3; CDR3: CASSPSGPGGRTDTQYF
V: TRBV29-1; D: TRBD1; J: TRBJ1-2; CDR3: CSVGDSENYGYTF
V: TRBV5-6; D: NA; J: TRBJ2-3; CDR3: CASSLWTVFGTDTQYF
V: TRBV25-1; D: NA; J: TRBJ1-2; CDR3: CASSGSAGTTPEGYTF
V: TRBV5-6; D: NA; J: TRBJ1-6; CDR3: CASSFRGTFYSPLHF
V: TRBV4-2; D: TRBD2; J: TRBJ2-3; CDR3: CASSQGLAGDTDTQYF
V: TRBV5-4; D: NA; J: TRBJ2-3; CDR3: CASSTRTEGDTQYF